What follows describes a single T cell receptor (beta chain). Its antigen is still unknown. The sample belongs to a study of shared clonotypes between healthy human individuals. Background on the study: CD8 memory received one plate per donor, CD8 naive two, CD4 memory three and CD4 naive three. Findings and caveats of the study: Clonotype sharing among the donors was expected to vary with sequencing depth.

Those who donated, Caucasian adults without exception, all lived in Nashville, Tennessee. CDR3 length: 16 residues. The J segment lost 2 bases and the V segment lost 4 bases, leaving 1 base of the junction unmatched. Germline V gene data show CDR1 as SGHNT and CDR2 as YYREEE (reference sequence). Some clones are missing from TCRdb's copy, which holds only in-frame ones; the method was immunoSEQ multiplex PCR. The table shows 900,000 to 1,200,000 clones, with around 78% occurring only once. The receptor's source is a man aged 18 to 35 in good health. Some clones in this sample may be carry-over from other donors' samples. What was sequenced was memory CD4+ T cells from PBMCs. As to subset: CD45RA-negative fraction. J is TRBJ2-6 and V is TRBV5-4, with TRBD1 matching over 12 bases. CDR3 bases: TGTGCCAGCAGCGGGACAGGGGGCACTGGGGCCAACGTCCTGACTTTC. Protein: CASSGTGGTGANVLTF.